This T cell receptor (beta chain) was identified in a study of cytomegalovirus exposure and HLA in healthy donors. In regard to this clone: The antigen is undetermined.

60 Vbeta and 13 Jbeta primers were used in PCR. TCRdb keeps only in-frame clones here, not all; method: immunoSEQ multiplex PCR. This table holds around 200,000 clones, roughly four fifths found once. Findings and caveats of the study: Most subjects' HLA-A and HLA-B alleles were reportedly predicted from TCR beta sequences. Judged likely to be a sequencing artifact was a cluster of highly shared sequence variants.

CDR1 and CDR2 from the germline V gene are SEHNR and FQNEAQ (reference sequence). The CDR3 totals 12 residues. Trimming shortened V by 1 base and J by 4 bases, and 4 bases separated the two germline ends. This sequence joins TRBV7-9 and TRBJ1-2; D not resolved. The TCR originated in a girl between 5 and 17 years old in good health and CMV-seronegative. The sequenced sample was PBMCs. The CDR3 nucleotides read TGTGCCAGCAGCTTAGTTCTCTATGGCTACACCTTC. Translating it yields CASSLVLYGYTF.